The source of this T cell receptor beta chain is a study of T cell changes during pregnancy in multiple sclerosis. This CDR3 contains 14 residues. CDR1 LNHDA and CDR2 SQIVND come from the germline V gene (reference sequence). V lost 3 bases and J lost 7; bases outside the gene matches: 4. Sequencing used immunoSEQ multiplex PCR; TCRdb keeps in-frame clones, though not all of them. Of about 57,000 clones in the sample, 70% to 90% were seen once. This chain joins TRBV19 and TRBJ2-2, with 8 bases that match TRBD2. Sequenced here: peripheral blood, sampled after pregnancy. The receptor was isolated from a female donor with multiple sclerosis, enrolled in a pregnancy study. DNA for the CDR3: TGTGCCAGTAGTATCACGGGGGGGAGCGGGGAGCTGTTTTTT. This sequence encodes CASSITGGSGELFF.